There are a few counts of the clone carrying this T cell receptor beta chain. The target antigen is unknown. A much larger clonotype is one base distant, so this may be a read error. Taking about 18-31 mg of unsorted bulk tissue, the authors co-extracted RNA and DNA. Tumor samples uniformly had over 80% viable tumor cells. These data are taken from a study of tumor-infiltrating lymphocytes in primary liver carcinoma. Overall study: Both sexes were represented among patients, who were 30 to 69 years old.

General study results and limits: Compared with tumor region pairs, tumor-adjacent and tumor-blood pairs overlapped less.

Synthesis of TCR beta cDNA was carried out from around 500 ng total RNA with a constant-region primer. Libraries covering TCR beta were generated through three nested multiplex PCR rounds (using a slightly modified ARM-PCR). Two initial PCR rounds of about 10 cycles each paired TRBV1-TRBV30 forward primers with a C-beta reverse primer. MiXCR, applied by TCRdb to the multiplex PCR reads, yields one record per CDR3 protein. The sample lists about 190,000 distinct CDR3 sequences; 70% to 90% were seen once. Germline loops: CDR1 MNHEY, CDR2 SVGAGI. The CDR3 spans 13 residues. Sequencing used tumor tissue from primary liver carcinoma. The rearrangement links TRBV6-5 to TRBJ1-1; D not resolved. This receptor was taken from a man aged 40-50 years with primary liver carcinoma and hepatitis B virus infection. CDR3: CVSSPSVNTEAFF. The CDR3 nucleotides read TGTGTCAGCAGCCCCTCGGTGAACACTGAAGCTTTCTTT.